Listed below are T cell receptor beta chains from one sample, sequenced in a study of blood T cell repertoires in COVID-19. Sequenced by immunoSEQ multiplex PCR; TCRdb stores in-frame clones only, minus some. The sample has 84,000 or so clones, over 70% seen once. Sample: peripheral blood. The origin of the receptors is a woman aged 40 to 50 with active or convalescent COVID-19. Each CDR3 is given with its conserved first and last residue. The D gene is left open where the match is weak. Not all rows give a size; the values are once, few, many and, for expanded clones, a class.

CDR3 DNA: TGTGCCTGGAGTGTTGGGGCACTTTACACCTTT
CDR3 protein: CAWSVGALYTF
V gene: TRBV30
J gene: TRBJ1-2
clone size: -
D gene: -

CDR3 DNA: TGTGCCAGTAGATCTCGGGCAGCGGCTCAAGAGACCCAGTACTTC
CDR3 protein: CASRSRAAAQETQYF
V gene: TRBV19
J gene: TRBJ2-5
clone size: many
D gene: -

CDR3 DNA: TGTGCCAGCTCACTAGCGACTATGAACACTGAAGCTTTCTTT
CDR3 protein: CASSLATMNTEAFF
V gene: TRBV18
J gene: TRBJ1-1
clone size: -
D gene: -

CDR3 DNA: TGTGCCACCAGCCGAGCACCAAGCCAAGAGACCCAGTACTTC
CDR3 protein: CATSRAPSQETQYF
V gene: TRBV24-1
J gene: TRBJ2-5
clone size: -
D gene: -

CDR3 DNA: TGTGCCAGCAGTTGGGACAGCCGATTGGGCTACACCTTC
CDR3 protein: CASSWDSRLGYTF
V gene: TRBV28
J gene: TRBJ1-2
clone size: once
D gene: TRBD1

CDR3 DNA: TGTGCCAGCAGCCAAGTGGAGTTTTCCTCTTACGAGCAGTACTTC
CDR3 protein: CASSQVEFSSYEQYF
V gene: TRBV6-2/TRBV6-3
J gene: TRBJ2-7
clone size: -
D gene: -

CDR3 DNA: TGTGCCAGAAGCGCGCGACAGGATGAAAAACTGTTTTTT
CDR3 protein: CARSARQDEKLFF
V gene: TRBV5-3
J gene: TRBJ1-4
clone size: -
D gene: -

CDR3 DNA: TGTGCCAGCAGTTACTCCACGGGGGGCCGCACAGATACGCAGTATTTT
CDR3 protein: CASSYSTGGRTDTQYF
V gene: TRBV6-5
J gene: TRBJ2-3
clone size: -
D gene: -

CDR3 DNA: TGCGCCAGCAGTGCGGACAACAATGAGCAGTTCTTC
CDR3 protein: CASSADNNEQFF
V gene: TRBV10-2
J gene: TRBJ2-1
clone size: -
D gene: -

CDR3 DNA: TGTGCCACCAGCAGACGTATGAACACTGAAGCTTTCTTT
CDR3 protein: CATSRRMNTEAFF
V gene: TRBV15
J gene: TRBJ1-1
clone size: -
D gene: -

CDR3 DNA: TGCGCCAGCAGCTTGGTGGGGGCCCTTAACACTGAAGCTTTCTTT
CDR3 protein: CASSLVGALNTEAFF
V gene: TRBV5-1
J gene: TRBJ1-1
clone size: few
D gene: -

CDR3 DNA: TGTGCCAGCAGTTTAGGCCGATTCCTTAACGAGCAGTACTTC
CDR3 protein: CASSLGRFLNEQYF
V gene: TRBV27
J gene: TRBJ2-7
clone size: -
D gene: -

CDR3 DNA: TGTGCCACCAGTGGACAAGGGGAATTTGATGGCTACACCTTC
CDR3 protein: CATSGQGEFDGYTF
V gene: TRBV24-1
J gene: TRBJ1-2
clone size: -
D gene: -

CDR3 DNA: TGTGCCAGCAGTCCAAGCCCTGTTATTGAAAAACTGTTTTTT
CDR3 protein: CASSPSPVIEKLFF
V gene: TRBV6-5
J gene: TRBJ1-4
clone size: -
D gene: -

CDR3 DNA: TGTGCCAGCAGTTATGGGACAGGAGTCTCCCAAGAGACCCAGTACTTC
CDR3 protein: CASSYGTGVSQETQYF
V gene: TRBV6-5
J gene: TRBJ2-5
clone size: -
D gene: TRBD1

CDR3 DNA: TGTGCCAGCAGCCAAGAACGGACAGGGGGCACCGGGGAGCTGTTTTTT
CDR3 protein: CASSQERTGGTGELFF
V gene: TRBV3-1/TRBV3-2
J gene: TRBJ2-2
clone size: -
D gene: TRBD1

CDR3 DNA: TGCAGCGTTGTTCGACAGGGGCTCTATGGCTACACCTTC
CDR3 protein: CSVVRQGLYGYTF
V gene: TRBV29-1
J gene: TRBJ1-2
clone size: -
D gene: TRBD1

CDR3 DNA: TGTGCCAGCAGAATTCTCTCTGGAAACACCATATATTTT
CDR3 protein: CASRILSGNTIYF
V gene: TRBV28
J gene: TRBJ1-3
clone size: -
D gene: -

CDR3 DNA: TGTGCCAGCAGCAGGACAGGGGGCGATCAGCCCCAGCATTTT
CDR3 protein: CASSRTGGDQPQHF
V gene: TRBV2
J gene: TRBJ1-5
clone size: -
D gene: TRBD1

CDR3 DNA: TGTGCCAGCAGCTTAATGCCTAGAGAGACCCAGTACTTC
CDR3 protein: CASSLMPRETQYF
V gene: TRBV7-3
J gene: TRBJ2-5
clone size: -
D gene: -

CDR3 DNA: TGCGCCAGCAGCTCACGGGGGGTTGCTAACTATGGCTACACCTTC
CDR3 protein: CASSSRGVANYGYTF
V gene: TRBV5-1
J gene: TRBJ1-2
clone size: -
D gene: -

CDR3 DNA: TGCGCCAGCAGCAAAGGGACTAGTCCCGAGCAGTACTTC
CDR3 protein: CASSKGTSPEQYF
V gene: TRBV10-2
J gene: TRBJ2-7
clone size: few
D gene: TRBD2

CDR3 DNA: TGTGCCAGCAGCTCCGACAGTAACTATGGCTACACCTTC
CDR3 protein: CASSSDSNYGYTF
V gene: TRBV7-9
J gene: TRBJ1-2
clone size: -
D gene: -

CDR3 DNA: TGTGCCAGCAGACCCACGTCGGGGAACACCGGGGAGCTGTTTTTT
CDR3 protein: CASRPTSGNTGELFF
V gene: TRBV28
J gene: TRBJ2-2
clone size: few
D gene: -

CDR3 DNA: TGTGCCAGCAGCTTAGCCGGTCGGGTAAACTATGGCTACACCTTC
CDR3 protein: CASSLAGRVNYGYTF
V gene: TRBV7-6
J gene: TRBJ1-2
clone size: -
D gene: -

CDR3 DNA: TGTGCCAGCAGTTCGCCTGACAGGGGCTGGGAGCAGTACTTC
CDR3 protein: CASSSPDRGWEQYF
V gene: TRBV28
J gene: TRBJ2-7
clone size: -
D gene: TRBD1

CDR3 DNA: TGTGCCAGCTCACCAATCGGGACAGGGGGGGGAGAGCAGTACTTC
CDR3 protein: CASSPIGTGGGEQYF
V gene: TRBV18
J gene: TRBJ2-7
clone size: -
D gene: TRBD1

CDR3 DNA: TGTGCCAGCTCTCATGACACGGCCCTCAGGTTATCTAATGAAAAACTGTTTTTT
CDR3 protein: CASSHDTALRLSNEKLFF
V gene: TRBV18
J gene: TRBJ1-4
clone size: -
D gene: -

CDR3 DNA: TGTGCCAGCAGCACACAGGGAAAAGGTCAGCCCCAGCATTTT
CDR3 protein: CASSTQGKGQPQHF
V gene: TRBV2
J gene: TRBJ1-5
clone size: -
D gene: -

CDR3 DNA: TGTGCCAGCAGCCAAGATACTAGCGGGGGGGCCTTGGTCTTC
CDR3 protein: CASSQDTSGGALVF
V gene: TRBV3-1/TRBV3-2
J gene: TRBJ2-1
clone size: -
D gene: TRBD2

CDR3 DNA: TGTGCCAGCAGCAAGTCGGGTGTGGATACGCAGTATTTT
CDR3 protein: CASSKSGVDTQYF
V gene: TRBV21-1
J gene: TRBJ2-3
clone size: -
D gene: -